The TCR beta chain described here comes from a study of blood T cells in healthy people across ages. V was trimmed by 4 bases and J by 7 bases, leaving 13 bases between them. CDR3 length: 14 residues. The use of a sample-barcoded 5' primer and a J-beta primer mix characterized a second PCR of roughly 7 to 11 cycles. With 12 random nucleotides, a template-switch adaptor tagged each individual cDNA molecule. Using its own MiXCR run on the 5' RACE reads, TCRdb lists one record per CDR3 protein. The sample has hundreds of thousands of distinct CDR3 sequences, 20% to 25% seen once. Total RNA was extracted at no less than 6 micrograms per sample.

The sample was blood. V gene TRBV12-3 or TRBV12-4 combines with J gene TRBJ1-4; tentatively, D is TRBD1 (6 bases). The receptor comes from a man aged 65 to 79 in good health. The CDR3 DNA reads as TGTGCCAGCAGTTCACAGGGTACTGGTGAAAAACTGTTTTTT. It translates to CASSSQGTGEKLFF.